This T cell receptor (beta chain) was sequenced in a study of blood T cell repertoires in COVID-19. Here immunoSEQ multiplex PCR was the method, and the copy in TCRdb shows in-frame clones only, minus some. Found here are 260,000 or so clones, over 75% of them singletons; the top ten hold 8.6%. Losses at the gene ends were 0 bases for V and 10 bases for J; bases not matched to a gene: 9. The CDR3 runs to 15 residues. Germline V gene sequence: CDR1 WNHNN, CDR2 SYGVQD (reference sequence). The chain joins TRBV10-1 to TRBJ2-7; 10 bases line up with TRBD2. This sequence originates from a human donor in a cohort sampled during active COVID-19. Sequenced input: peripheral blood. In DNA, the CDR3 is TGCGCCAGCAGTGAGTCTTGGACTAGCGGCACAGAACAGTACTTC. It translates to CASSESWTSGTEQYF.